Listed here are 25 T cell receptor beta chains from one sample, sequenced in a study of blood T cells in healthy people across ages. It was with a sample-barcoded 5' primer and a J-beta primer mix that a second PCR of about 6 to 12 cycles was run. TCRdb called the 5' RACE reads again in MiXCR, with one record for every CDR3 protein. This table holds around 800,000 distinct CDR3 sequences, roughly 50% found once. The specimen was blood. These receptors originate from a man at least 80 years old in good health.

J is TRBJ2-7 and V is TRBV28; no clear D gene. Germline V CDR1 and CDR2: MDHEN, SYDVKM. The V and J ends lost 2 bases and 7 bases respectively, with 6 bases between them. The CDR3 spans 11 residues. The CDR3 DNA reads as TGTGCCAGCAGTTTAATGGTTGAGCAGTACTTC. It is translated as CASSLMVEQYF. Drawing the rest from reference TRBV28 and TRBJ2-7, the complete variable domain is DVKVTQSSRYLVKRTGEKVFLECVQDMDHENMFWYRQDPGLGLRLIYFSYDVKMKEKGDIPEGYSVSREKKERFSLILESASTNQTSMYLCASSLMVEQYFGPGTRLTVT.

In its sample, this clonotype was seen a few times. The CDR3 DNA reads as TGTGCCAGCAGTGTGGGGACACCCAACTATGGCTACACCTTC. It codes for CASSVGTPNYGYTF. The V call is TRBV25-1, the J call TRBJ1-2, with D tentatively TRBD1 (6 bases). Trimming pared 4 bases from V and 2 bases from J, leaving 11 bases between. The CDR3 is 14 amino acids. Germline V gene data show CDR1 as MGHDK and CDR2 as SYGVNS.

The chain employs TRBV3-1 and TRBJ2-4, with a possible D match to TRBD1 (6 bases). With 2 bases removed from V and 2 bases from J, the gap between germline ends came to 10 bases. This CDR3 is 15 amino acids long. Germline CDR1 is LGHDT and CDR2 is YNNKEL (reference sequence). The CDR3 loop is CASSQTGISKNIQYF. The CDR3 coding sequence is TGTGCCAGCAGCCAAACAGGGATTTCCAAAAACATTCAGTACTTC.

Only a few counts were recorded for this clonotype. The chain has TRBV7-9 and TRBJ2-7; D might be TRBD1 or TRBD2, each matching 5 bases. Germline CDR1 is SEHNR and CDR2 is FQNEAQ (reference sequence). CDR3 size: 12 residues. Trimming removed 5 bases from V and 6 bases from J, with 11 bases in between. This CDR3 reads CASSQGAGEQYF. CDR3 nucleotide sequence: TGTGCCAGCAGCCAGGGTGCGGGCGAGCAGTACTTC.

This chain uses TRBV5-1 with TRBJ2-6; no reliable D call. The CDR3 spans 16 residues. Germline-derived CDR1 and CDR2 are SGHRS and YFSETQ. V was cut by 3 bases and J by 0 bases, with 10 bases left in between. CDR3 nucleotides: TGCGCCAGCAGCTCCCCAGGCGCCTCTGGGGCCAACGTCCTGACTTTC. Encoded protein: CASSSPGASGANVLTF.

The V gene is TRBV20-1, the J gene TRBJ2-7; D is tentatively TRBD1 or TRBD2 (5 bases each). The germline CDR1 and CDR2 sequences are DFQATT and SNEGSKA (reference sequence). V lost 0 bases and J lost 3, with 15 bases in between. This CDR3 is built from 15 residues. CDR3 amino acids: CSARDGGRRDYEQYF. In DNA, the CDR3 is TGCAGTGCTAGAGATGGGGGACGAAGAGACTACGAGCAGTACTTC.

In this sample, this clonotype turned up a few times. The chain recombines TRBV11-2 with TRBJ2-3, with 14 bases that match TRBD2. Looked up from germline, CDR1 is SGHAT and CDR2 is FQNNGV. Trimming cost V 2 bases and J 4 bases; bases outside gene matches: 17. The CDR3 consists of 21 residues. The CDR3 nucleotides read TGTGCCAGCAGCTTAAGGGGAACGGGGACTAGCGGGAGCTTTTATGCAGATACGCAGTATTTT. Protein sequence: CASSLRGTGTSGSFYADTQYF.

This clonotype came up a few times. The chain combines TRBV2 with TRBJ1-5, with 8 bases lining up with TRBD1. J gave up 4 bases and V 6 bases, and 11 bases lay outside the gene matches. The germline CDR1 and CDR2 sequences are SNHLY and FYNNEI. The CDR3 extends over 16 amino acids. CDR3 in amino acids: CASSAPPTGENQPQHF. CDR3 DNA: TGTGCCAGCAGCGCCCCTCCGACAGGGGAGAATCAGCCCCAGCATTTT. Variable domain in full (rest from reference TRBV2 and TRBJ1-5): EPEVTQTPSHQVTQMGQEVILRCVPISNHLYFYWYRQILGQKVEFLVSFYNNEISEKSEIFDDQFSVERPDGSNFTLKIRSTKLEDSAMYFCASSAPPTGENQPQHFGDGTRLSIL.

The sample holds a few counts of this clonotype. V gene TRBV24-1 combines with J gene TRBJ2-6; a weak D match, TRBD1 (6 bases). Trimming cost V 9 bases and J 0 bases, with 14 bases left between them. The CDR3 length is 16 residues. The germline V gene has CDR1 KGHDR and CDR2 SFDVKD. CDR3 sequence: CATAGVLPSGANVLTF. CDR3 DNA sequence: TGTGCCACCGCAGGGGTTCTCCCCTCTGGGGCCAACGTCCTGACTTTC.

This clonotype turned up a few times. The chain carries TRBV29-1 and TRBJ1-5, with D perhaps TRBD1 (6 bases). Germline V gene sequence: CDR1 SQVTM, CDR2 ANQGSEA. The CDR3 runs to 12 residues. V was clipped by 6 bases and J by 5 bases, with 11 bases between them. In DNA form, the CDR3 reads TGCAGCGTACAGAGGGGGGATCAGCCCCAGCATTTT. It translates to CSVQRGDQPQHF.

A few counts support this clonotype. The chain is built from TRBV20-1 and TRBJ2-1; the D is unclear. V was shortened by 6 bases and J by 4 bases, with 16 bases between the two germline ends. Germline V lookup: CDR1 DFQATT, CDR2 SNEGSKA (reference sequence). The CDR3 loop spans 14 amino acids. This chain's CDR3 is CSADNTPPYNEQFF. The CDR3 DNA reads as TGCAGTGCCGATAACACCCCACCTTACAATGAGCAGTTCTTC.

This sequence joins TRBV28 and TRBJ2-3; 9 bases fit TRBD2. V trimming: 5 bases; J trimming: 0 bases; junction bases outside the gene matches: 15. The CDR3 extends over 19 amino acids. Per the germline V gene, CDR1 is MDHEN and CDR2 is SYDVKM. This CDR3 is CASSPAGVAGVWSTDTQYF. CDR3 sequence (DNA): TGTGCCAGCAGTCCAGCCGGGGTAGCGGGAGTGTGGAGCACAGATACGCAGTATTTT.

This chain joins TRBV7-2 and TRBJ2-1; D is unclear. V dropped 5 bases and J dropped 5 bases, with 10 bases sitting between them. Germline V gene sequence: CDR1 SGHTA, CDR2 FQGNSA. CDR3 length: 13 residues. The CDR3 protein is CASSRVGDNEQFF. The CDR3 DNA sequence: TGTGCCAGCAGCCGCGTAGGAGACAATGAGCAGTTCTTC.

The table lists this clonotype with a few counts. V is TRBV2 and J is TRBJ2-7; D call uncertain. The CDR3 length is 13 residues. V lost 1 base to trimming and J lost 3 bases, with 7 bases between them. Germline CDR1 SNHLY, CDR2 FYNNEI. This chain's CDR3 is CASSEEFDYEQYF. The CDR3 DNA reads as TGTGCCAGCAGTGAAGAATTCGACTACGAGCAGTACTTC.

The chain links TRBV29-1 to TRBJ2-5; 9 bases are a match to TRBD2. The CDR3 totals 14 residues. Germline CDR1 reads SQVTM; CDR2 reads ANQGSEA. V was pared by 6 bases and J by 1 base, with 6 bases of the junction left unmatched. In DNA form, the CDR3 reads TGCAGCGTAGGGCGGGGGGGTTCCCAAGAGACCCAGTACTTC. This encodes CSVGRGGSQETQYF.

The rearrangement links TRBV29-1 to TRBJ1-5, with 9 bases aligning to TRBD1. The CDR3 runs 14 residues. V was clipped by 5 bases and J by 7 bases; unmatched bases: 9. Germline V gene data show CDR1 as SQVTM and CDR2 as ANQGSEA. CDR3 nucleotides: TGCAGCGTTAGGGGACAGGGTTTAGAACAGCCCCAGCATTTT. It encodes CSVRGQGLEQPQHF.

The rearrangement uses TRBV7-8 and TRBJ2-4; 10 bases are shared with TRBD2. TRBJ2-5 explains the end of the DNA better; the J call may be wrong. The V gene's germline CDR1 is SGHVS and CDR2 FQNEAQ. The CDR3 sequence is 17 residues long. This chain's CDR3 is CASSLVPSAGGPETQYF. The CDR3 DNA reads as TGTGCCAGCAGCTTAGTTCCCTCAGCGGGAGGGCCAGAGACCCAGTACTTC.

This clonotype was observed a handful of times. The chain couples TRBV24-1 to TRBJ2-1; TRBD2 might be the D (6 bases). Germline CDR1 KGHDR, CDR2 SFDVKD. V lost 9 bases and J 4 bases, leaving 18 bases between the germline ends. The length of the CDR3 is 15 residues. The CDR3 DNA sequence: TGTGCCACCCCCGACGTAGCGGCGACATACAATGAGCAGTTCTTC. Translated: CATPDVAATYNEQFF.

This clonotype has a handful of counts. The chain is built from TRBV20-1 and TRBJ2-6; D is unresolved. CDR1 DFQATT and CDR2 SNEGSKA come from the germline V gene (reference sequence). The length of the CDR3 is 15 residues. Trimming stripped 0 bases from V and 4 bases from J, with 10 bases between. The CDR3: CSARDPGTGANVLTF. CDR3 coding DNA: TGCAGTGCTAGAGATCCGGGTACCGGGGCCAACGTCCTGACTTTC.

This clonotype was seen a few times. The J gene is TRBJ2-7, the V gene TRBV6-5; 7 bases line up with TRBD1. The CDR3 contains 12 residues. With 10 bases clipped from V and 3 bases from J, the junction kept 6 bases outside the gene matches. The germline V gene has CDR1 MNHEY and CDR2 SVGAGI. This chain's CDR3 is CAILGDSYEQYF. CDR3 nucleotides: TGTGCCATCCTGGGGGACAGCTACGAGCAGTACTTC.

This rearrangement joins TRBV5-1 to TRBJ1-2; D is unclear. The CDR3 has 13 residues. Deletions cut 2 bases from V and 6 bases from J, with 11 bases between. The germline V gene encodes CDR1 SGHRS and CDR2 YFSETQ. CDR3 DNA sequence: TGCGCCAGCAGCTTACCCGAGCCCCATGGCTACACCTTC. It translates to CASSLPEPHGYTF.

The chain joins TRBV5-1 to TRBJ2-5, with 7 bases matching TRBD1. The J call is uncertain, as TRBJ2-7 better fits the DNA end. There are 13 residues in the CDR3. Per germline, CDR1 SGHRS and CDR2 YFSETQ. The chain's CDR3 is CASSGRQGHEQYF. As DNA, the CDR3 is TGCGCCAGCAGCGGACGACAGGGACACGAGCAGTACTTC.

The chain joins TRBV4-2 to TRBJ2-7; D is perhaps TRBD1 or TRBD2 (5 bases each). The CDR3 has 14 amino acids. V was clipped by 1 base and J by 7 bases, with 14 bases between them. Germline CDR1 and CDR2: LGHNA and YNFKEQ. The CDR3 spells CASSQGTGRREQYF. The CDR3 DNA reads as TGTGCCAGCAGCCAAGGTACGGGGCGTCGGGAGCAGTACTTC.

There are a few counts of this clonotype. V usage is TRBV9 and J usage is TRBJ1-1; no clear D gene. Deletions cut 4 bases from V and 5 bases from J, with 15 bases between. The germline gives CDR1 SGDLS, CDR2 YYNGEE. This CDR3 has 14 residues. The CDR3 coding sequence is TGTGCCAGCAGCCCCAGGACCCTGGGGACTGAAGCTTTCTTT. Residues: CASSPRTLGTEAFF. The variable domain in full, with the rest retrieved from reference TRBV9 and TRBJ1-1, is DSGVTQTPKHLITATGQRVTLRCSPRSGDLSVYWYQQSLDQGLQFLIQYYNGEERAKGNILERFSAQQFPDLHSELNLSSLELGDSALYFCASSPRTLGTEAFFGQGTRLTVV.

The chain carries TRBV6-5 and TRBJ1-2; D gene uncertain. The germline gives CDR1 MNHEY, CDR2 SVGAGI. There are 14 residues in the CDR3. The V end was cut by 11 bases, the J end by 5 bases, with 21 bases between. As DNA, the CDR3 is TGTGCCGGCGATGACGGGCAGCCGTTTTATGGCTACACCTTC. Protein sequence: CAGDDGQPFYGYTF.